These 16 T cell receptor beta chains were all obtained from the same sample, sequenced in a study of OX40 agonist ivuxolimab in advanced cancers. The method was immunoSEQ multiplex PCR; TCRdb's version includes in-frame clones alone and lacks a portion of them. The sample lists about 62,000 clones; 84% were seen once. Sequencing used CD4+ or CD8+ T cells sorted from blood, obtained in a trial of the OX40 agonist ivuxolimab. These receptors all come from an adult with an advanced solid tumor such as melanoma, head and neck, liver or kidney cancer.

The genes are TRBV5-1 and TRBJ1-4; D remains unclear. With 4 bases removed from V and 8 bases from J, the gap between germline ends came to 15 bases. Per germline, CDR1 SGHRS and CDR2 YFSETQ. The CDR3 has 14 amino acids. The CDR3 nucleotides are TGCGCCAGCAGCCCCAATAGACTAGACGAAAAACTGTTTTTT. It is translated as CASSPNRLDEKLFF.

V gene TRBV7-9 combines with J gene TRBJ1-4; D perhaps matches TRBD1 (6 bases). The CDR3 spans 13 residues. V shed 0 bases and J shed 7 bases, with 6 bases lying between them. Germline CDR1 is SEHNR and CDR2 is FQNEAQ (reference sequence). The CDR3 coding sequence is TGTGCCAGCAGCTTAGCAGGGGGTGAAAAACTGTTTTTT. Translating it yields CASSLAGGEKLFF.

The chain is built from TRBV28 and TRBJ1-2, with D maybe TRBD1 (6 bases). Germline-derived CDR1 and CDR2 are MDHEN and SYDVKM. V lost 2 bases and J lost 10, with 14 bases in between. CDR3 length equals 13 residues. The CDR3 region is CASSLRGGDFYTF. In DNA, the CDR3 is TGTGCCAGCAGTTTAAGGGGGGGAGATTTCTACACCTTC.

This clone was recorded a few times. This chain uses TRBV5-1 with TRBJ2-5; 14 bases are shared with TRBD2. Germline trimming cut 4 bases from V and 4 bases from J; bases unmatched to any gene: 9. Germline values: CDR1 SGHRS, CDR2 YFSETQ. The CDR3 covers 17 residues. For the CDR3, the DNA is TGCGCCAGCAGCCCCGGGACTAGCGGGGGCGTGGGAGAGACCCAGTACTTC. Amino acids: CASSPGTSGGVGETQYF.

The CDR3 DNA follows: TGTGCCAGCACCCCTGGGACAGGGGTGGTTGGCTACACCTTC. Protein product: CASTPGTGVVGYTF. The chain employs TRBV6-5 and TRBJ1-2; 10 bases line up with TRBD1. This CDR3 spans 14 amino acids. Germline CDR1 MNHEY, CDR2 SVGAGI. The V segment lost 7 bases and the J segment 7 bases; nucleotides outside the gene matches: 9.

This clone was found once. V and J are TRBV6-5 and TRBJ1-5, with D uncertain. Germline CDR1 is MNHEY and CDR2 is SVGAGI. V was shortened by 6 bases and J by 9 bases, with 12 bases between the two germline ends. CDR3 length equals 12 residues. CDR3 amino acids: CASRPGDGPQHF. DNA for the CDR3: TGTGCCAGCAGACCCGGTGACGGGCCCCAGCATTTT.

The CDR3 DNA reads TGTGCCAGCAGTCCGACAGGGAGAAATGAAAAACTGTTTTTT. Residues: CASSPTGRNEKLFF. The J gene is TRBJ1-4, the V gene TRBV6-6; 7 positions agree with TRBD1. CDR1 and CDR2 from the germline V gene are MNHNY and SVGAGI (reference sequence). This CDR3 region has 14 residues. Unmatched junction bases numbered 5, after V lost 5 bases and J lost 5 bases.

This rearrangement joins TRBV7-3 to TRBJ2-7; D ambiguous. This CDR3 has 13 amino acids. The ends were cut back, 5 bases at V and 2 bases at J, with 10 bases in the middle. Germline CDR1 is SGHTA and CDR2 is FQGTGA. The CDR3 sequence is CASSPSSTYEQYF. CDR3 bases: TGTGCCAGCAGCCCATCTTCTACCTACGAGCAGTACTTC. Full variable domain (remainder filled in from reference TRBV7-3 and TRBJ2-7): GAGVSQTPSNKVTEKGKYVELRCDPISGHTALYWYRQSLGQGPEFLIYFQGTGAADDSGLPNDRFFAVRPEGSVSTLKIQRTERGDSAVYLCASSPSSTYEQYFGPGTRLTVT.

CDR3 nucleotides: TGTGCCAGCAGGACCCGGGACAGCTCCTACGAGCAGTACTTC. Residues: CASRTRDSSYEQYF. This chain uses TRBV6-5 with TRBJ2-7, with 7 nucleotides matching TRBD1. CDR3 length equals 14 residues. The V and J ends lost 6 bases and 0 bases, in that order; junction bases with no gene match: 5. Germline lookup yields CDR1 MNHEY and CDR2 SVGAGI.

The gene calls are TRBV5-6 and TRBJ2-6; D ambiguous. The V gene lost 4 bases and the J gene lost 4 bases, with 12 bases spanning the gap. The CDR3 loop spans 15 amino acids. The V gene's germline CDR1 is SGHDT and CDR2 YYEEEE. CDR3 bases: TGTGCCAGCAGCGCGCCCGTGGCGGGGGCCAACGTCCTGACTTTC. This translates into CASSAPVAGANVLTF.

The chain recombines TRBV5-6 with TRBJ1-4; tentatively, D is TRBD1 (6 bases). The CDR3 covers 15 residues. Trimming removed 2 bases from V and 3 bases from J, with 11 bases in between. Looked up from germline, CDR1 is SGHDT and CDR2 is YYEEEE. For the CDR3, the DNA is TGTGCCAGCAGCTTTAGTACAGGGCCTAATGAAAAACTGTTTTTT. The encoded protein is CASSFSTGPNEKLFF.

J is TRBJ2-7 and V is TRBV10-2; 8 bases are a match to TRBD1. The CDR3 is 13 amino acids. Germline CDR1 is WSHSY and CDR2 is SAAADI. V lost 8 bases, J lost 6 bases, and 9 bases stayed unmatched. This CDR3 is CASGPGGLGEQYF. The CDR3, as DNA: TGCGCCAGCGGTCCAGGGGGCCTCGGCGAGCAGTACTTC.

The genes are TRBV5-1 and TRBJ1-2; TRBD1 matches at 7 bases. Losses at the gene ends were 0 bases for V and 8 bases for J; bases not matched to a gene: 4. Germline loops: CDR1 SGHRS, CDR2 YFSETQ. CDR3 length: 13 amino acids. The CDR3, as DNA: TGCGCCAGCAGCTTGGCCCGGGACAGAGGCTACACCTTC. This gives the protein CASSLARDRGYTF.

The gene calls are TRBV7-2 and TRBJ2-2, with TRBD2 matching 7 bases. After removal of 5 bases from V and 9 bases from J, the junction contained 3 bases not matched to a gene. The CDR3 totals 12 residues. The germline V gene has CDR1 SGHTA and CDR2 FQGNSA. DNA of the CDR3: TGTGCCAGCAGCGTCGGGGGGAGGGAGCTGTTTTTT. Translated: CASSVGGRELFF. Full variable domain (remainder filled in from reference TRBV7-2 and TRBJ2-2): GAGVSQSPSNKVTEKGKDVELRCDPISGHTALYWYRQSLGQGLEFLIYFQGNSAPDKSGLPSDRFSAERTGGSVSTLTIQRTQQEDSAVYLCASSVGGRELFFGEGSRLTVL.

The V call is TRBV21-1, the J call TRBJ1-6. TRBV21-1 is recorded as a pseudogene. The CDR3 runs 14 residues. The DNA for the CDR3 is TGTGCCAGCAGCAATCCCCCAGCCTATTCACCCCTCCACTTT. It is translated as CASSNPPAYSPLHF.

This clone was seen just once. This chain uses TRBV6-1 with TRBJ1-3; D is uncertain. V shed 4 bases and J shed 2 bases, with 6 bases lying between them. The germline V gene has CDR1 MNHNS and CDR2 SASEGT. The CDR3 loop spans 13 amino acids. This CDR3 is CASSGMAGNTIYF. CDR3 sequence (DNA): TGTGCCAGCAGTGGAATGGCTGGAAACACCATATATTTT.